These 9 T cell receptor beta chains were all obtained from the same sample, sequenced in a study of neurological immune-mediated disorders. TCRdb re-called the 5' RACE reads through MiXCR, storing one row per CDR3 protein. Of fewer than 65,000 distinct CDR3 sequences listed, more than 4% are singletons. Sequencing input: PBMCs. The source of these receptors is a man aged 45-65 years with multiple sclerosis.

In its sample, this clonotype was seen many times. This rearrangement joins TRBV20-1 to TRBJ1-1; a weak D match, TRBD1 (5 bases). Germline V gene lookup returns CDR1 DFQATT and CDR2 SNEGSKA (reference sequence). This CDR3 contains 15 residues. Trimming left V 0 bases short and J 7 bases short, with 18 bases between. The CDR3, as DNA: TGCAGTGCTAGAGATCAACCGAGACAGAATCATGAAGCTTTCTTT. It is translated as CSARDQPRQNHEAFF.

This clonotype has a handful of counts. The genes are TRBV7-9 and TRBJ2-1, with D unclear. Trimming cost V 0 bases and J 10 bases, with 13 bases left between them. The CDR3 is 14 amino acids. The germline V gene has CDR1 SEHNR and CDR2 FQNEAQ (reference sequence). The chain's CDR3 is CASSLALGSREQFF. The DNA for the CDR3 is TGTGCCAGCAGCTTAGCTTTGGGCAGCCGAGAGCAGTTCTTC.

This clonotype was found many times. The genes are TRBV10-3 and TRBJ1-2, with 8 nucleotides matching TRBD1. Germline V gene data show CDR1 as ENHRY and CDR2 as SYGVKD. With V trimmed by 10 bases and J by 0 bases, 7 bases remained unmatched. This CDR3 is built from 14 residues. CDR3 in amino acids: CANGQGPTNYGYTF. The CDR3 DNA follows: TGTGCCAACGGACAGGGCCCCACTAACTATGGCTACACCTTC.

This rearrangement joins TRBV28 to TRBJ2-3, with TRBD1 identical over 9 bases. The V gene's germline CDR1 is MDHEN and CDR2 SYDVKM. The V and J ends lost 5 bases and 5 bases, in that order; junction bases with no gene match: 11. This CDR3 has 16 residues. The CDR3 coding sequence is TGTGCCAGCAGTCAGCCCACACAGGGGGCTTTAGATACGCAGTATTTT. This gives the protein CASSQPTQGALDTQYF.

There are many counts of this clonotype. The junction shows a germline mismatch at one end, possibly a read error. This chain connects TRBV20-1 to TRBJ1-5; perhaps TRBD1 as D (6 bases). Germline V gene lookup returns CDR1 DFQATT and CDR2 SNEGSKA (reference sequence). This CDR3 is 16 amino acids long. The CDR3 sequence is CSARVKGTGSFQPQNF. The CDR3 region has the DNA TGCAGTGCTAGAGTGAAAGGTACAGGGTCGTTTCAGCCCCAGAATTTT.

This clonotype was counted many times. The chain recombines TRBV7-9 with TRBJ1-6; 9 bases agree with TRBD1. V gave up 4 bases and J gave up 0 bases; unmatched junction bases: 7. This CDR3 comprises 18 residues. Germline V lookup: CDR1 SEHNR, CDR2 FQNEAQ (reference sequence). This CDR3 reads CASSSKDRGNSYNSPLHF. In DNA, the CDR3 is TGTGCCAGCAGCTCAAAGGACAGGGGAAACTCCTATAATTCACCCCTCCACTTT.

This clonotype appeared a few times. A read error may be the cause here, since a much bigger clone is one base away. The CDR3 spells CASSPRLSGNTIYF. The CDR3 coding sequence is TGCGCCAGCAGCCCCCGGTTATCTGGAAACACCATATATTTT. The chain is built from TRBV5-1 and TRBJ1-3, with D unresolved. Looked up from germline, CDR1 is SGHRS and CDR2 is YFSETQ. The CDR3 sequence is 14 residues long. V dropped 4 bases and J dropped 1 base, with 9 bases sitting between them.

The genes are TRBV24-1 and TRBJ2-5; 7 nucleotides match TRBD2. The V gene end was trimmed by 1 base and the J gene end by 3 bases; junction bases not matched to a gene: 7. The CDR3 extends over 16 amino acids. From germline, CDR1 is KGHDR and CDR2 SFDVKD. The CDR3 loop reads CATSDFSRGDEETQYF. Here the CDR3 DNA reads TGTGCCACCAGTGATTTCTCCCGGGGGGACGAAGAGACCCAGTACTTC.

The table lists this clonotype with many counts. The chain has TRBV20-1 and TRBJ2-1, with TRBD2 matching over 9 bases. The V segment lost 3 bases and the J segment 4 bases; nucleotides outside the gene matches: 1. Germline CDR1 reads DFQATT; CDR2 reads SNEGSKA (reference sequence). The CDR3 contains 13 residues. CDR3 region: CSASAGGYNEQFF. Here the CDR3 DNA reads TGCAGTGCTAGTGCGGGGGGGTACAATGAGCAGTTCTTC.